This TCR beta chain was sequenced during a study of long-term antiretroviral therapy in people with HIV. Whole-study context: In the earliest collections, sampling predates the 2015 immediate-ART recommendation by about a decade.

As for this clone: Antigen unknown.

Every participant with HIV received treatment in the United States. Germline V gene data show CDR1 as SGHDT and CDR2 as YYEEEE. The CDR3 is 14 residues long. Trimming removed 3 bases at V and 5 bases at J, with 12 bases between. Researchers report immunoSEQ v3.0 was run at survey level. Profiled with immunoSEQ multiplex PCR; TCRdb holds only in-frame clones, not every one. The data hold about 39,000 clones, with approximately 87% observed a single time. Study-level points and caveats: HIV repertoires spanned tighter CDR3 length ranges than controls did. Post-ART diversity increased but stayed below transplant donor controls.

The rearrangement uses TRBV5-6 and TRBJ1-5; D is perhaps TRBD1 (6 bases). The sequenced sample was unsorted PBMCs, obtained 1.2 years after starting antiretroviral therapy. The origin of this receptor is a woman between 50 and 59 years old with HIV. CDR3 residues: CASSYIRGDQPQHF. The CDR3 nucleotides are TGTGCCAGCAGCTACATCAGGGGAGATCAGCCCCAGCATTTT. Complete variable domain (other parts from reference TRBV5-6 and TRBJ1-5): DAGVTQSPTHLIKTRGQQVTLRCSPKSGHDTVSWYQQALGQGPQFIFQYYEEEERQRGNFPDRFSGHQFPNYSSELNVNALLLGDSALYLCASSYIRGDQPQHFGDGTRLSIL.